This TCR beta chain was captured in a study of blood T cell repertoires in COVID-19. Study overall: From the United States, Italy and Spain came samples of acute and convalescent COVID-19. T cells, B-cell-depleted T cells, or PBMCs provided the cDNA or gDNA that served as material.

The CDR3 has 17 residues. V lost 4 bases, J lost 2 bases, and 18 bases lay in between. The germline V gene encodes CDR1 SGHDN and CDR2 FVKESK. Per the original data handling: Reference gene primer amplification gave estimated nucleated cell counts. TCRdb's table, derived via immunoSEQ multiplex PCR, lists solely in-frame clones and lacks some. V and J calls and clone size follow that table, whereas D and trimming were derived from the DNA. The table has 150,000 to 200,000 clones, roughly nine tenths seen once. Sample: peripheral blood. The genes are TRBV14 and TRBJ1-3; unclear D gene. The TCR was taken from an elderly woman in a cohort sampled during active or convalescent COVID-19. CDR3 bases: TGTGCCAGCAGCCGCAAAGTGGTCAAAAGCCCTGGAAACACCATATATTTT. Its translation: CASSRKVVKSPGNTIYF.